The present TCR beta chain was sequenced within a study of CD8+CD57+ T cells in acquired aplastic anemia. Genomic DNA, serving as template, underwent TCR beta VDJ and CDR3 profiling. TCRdb used MiXCR to reprocess the reads, holding one entry per CDR3 protein. The sample has 250,000 to 350,000 distinct CDR3 sequences, about 50% seen once. This clonotype was detected ten times or more. Sequencing involved patients with CD8+CD57+ cell expansion previously shown by flow cytometry. The receptor comes from a human donor with aplastic anemia. Input material: sorted CD4+, CD8+, or CD8+CD57+ T cells (not recorded which) from PBMCs.

The CDR3 region has the DNA TGTGCCAGCAGCTACGAAACCGCCACCTACGAGCAGTACTTC. Protein sequence: CASSYETATYEQYF. The V and J genes are TRBV7-9 and TRBJ2-7; unclear D gene. Trimming took off 4 bases at V and 2 bases at J, with 12 bases between the two ends. Per the germline V gene, CDR1 is SEHNR and CDR2 is FQNEAQ (reference sequence). There are 14 residues in the CDR3.